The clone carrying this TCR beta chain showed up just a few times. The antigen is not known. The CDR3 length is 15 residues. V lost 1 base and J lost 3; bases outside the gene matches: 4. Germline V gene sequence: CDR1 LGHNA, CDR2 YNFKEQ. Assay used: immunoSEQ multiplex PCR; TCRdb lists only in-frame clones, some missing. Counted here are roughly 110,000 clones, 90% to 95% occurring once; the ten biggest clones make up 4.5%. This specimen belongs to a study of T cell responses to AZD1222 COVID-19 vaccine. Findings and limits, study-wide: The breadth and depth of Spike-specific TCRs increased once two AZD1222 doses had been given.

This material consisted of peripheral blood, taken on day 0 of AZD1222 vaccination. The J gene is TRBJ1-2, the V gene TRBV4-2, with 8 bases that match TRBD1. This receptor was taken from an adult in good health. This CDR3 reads CASSQGTGRDYGYTF. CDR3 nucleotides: TGTGCCAGCAGCCAAGGGACAGGGCGCGACTATGGCTACACCTTC.